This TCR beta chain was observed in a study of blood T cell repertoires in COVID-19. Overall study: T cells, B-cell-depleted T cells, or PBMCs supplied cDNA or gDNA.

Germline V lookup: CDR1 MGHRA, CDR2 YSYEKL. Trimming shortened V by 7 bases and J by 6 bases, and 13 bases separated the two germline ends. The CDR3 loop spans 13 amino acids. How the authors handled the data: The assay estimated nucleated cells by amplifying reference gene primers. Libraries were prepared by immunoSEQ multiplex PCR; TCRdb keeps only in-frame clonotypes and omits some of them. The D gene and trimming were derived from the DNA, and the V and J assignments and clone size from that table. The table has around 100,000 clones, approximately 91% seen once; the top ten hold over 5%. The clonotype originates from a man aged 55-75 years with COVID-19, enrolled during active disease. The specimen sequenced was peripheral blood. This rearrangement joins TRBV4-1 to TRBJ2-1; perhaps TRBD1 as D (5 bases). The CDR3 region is CASMSPQGNEQFF. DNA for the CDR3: TGCGCCAGCATGTCTCCGCAGGGCAATGAGCAGTTCTTC.